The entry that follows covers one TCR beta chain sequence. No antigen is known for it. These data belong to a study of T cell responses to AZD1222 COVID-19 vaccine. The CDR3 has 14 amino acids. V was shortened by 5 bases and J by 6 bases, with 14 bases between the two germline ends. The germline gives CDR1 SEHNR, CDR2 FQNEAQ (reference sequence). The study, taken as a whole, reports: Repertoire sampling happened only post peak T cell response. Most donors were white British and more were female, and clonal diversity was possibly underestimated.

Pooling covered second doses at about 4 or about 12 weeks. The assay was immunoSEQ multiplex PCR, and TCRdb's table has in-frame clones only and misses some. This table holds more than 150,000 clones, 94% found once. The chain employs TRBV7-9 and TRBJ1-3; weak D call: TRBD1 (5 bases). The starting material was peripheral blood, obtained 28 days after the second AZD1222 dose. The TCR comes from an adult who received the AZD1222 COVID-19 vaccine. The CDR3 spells CASSVRQNENTIYF. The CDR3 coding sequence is TGTGCCAGCAGCGTACGACAGAATGAAAACACCATATATTTT.